This TCR beta chain was captured in a study of PD-1 blockade in classical Hodgkin lymphoma. On this clone itself: Its target is not known.

Findings and caveats of the study: Sources of repertoire differences remain undefined, possibly disease activity or prior therapy. Healthy donors were reported to have higher baseline TCR diversity than newly diagnosed patients.

Some clones are missing from TCRdb's copy, which holds only in-frame ones; the method was immunoSEQ multiplex PCR. The sample lists over 25,000 clones; approximately 86% were seen once. All the patients suffered relapse after autologous stem cell transplantation, and brentuximab vedotin exposure differed. From thawed PBMCs, magnetic negative selection was used to isolate the CD8+ T cells. Classification of best responses gave complete response, partial response or progressive disease. The ends were cut back, 6 bases at V and 2 bases at J, with 21 bases in the middle. Germline CDR1 MDHEN, CDR2 SYDVKM. CDR3 size: 17 residues.

Sequencing was performed on CD8+ T cells from blood, taken at baseline. This receptor was taken from a human donor with classical Hodgkin lymphoma. The rearrangement uses TRBV28 and TRBJ2-3; D may match TRBD1 or TRBD2 (5 bases each). CDR3 DNA sequence: TGTGCCAGCAGACTCTTAAGTTTCAAGGGACCCACAGATACGCAGTATTTT. It specifies CASRLLSFKGPTDTQYF.